This is a list of T cell receptor beta chains from one sample in a study of cytomegalovirus exposure and HLA in healthy donors. Assay: immunoSEQ multiplex PCR; the TCRdb copy retains only in-frame clones and omits some. The table has roughly 100,000 clones, 78% seen once. Sequencing was carried out using PBMCs. These receptors all come from a male donor in good health and CMV-seronegative. The CDR3 runs from the conserved cysteine through the conserved F or W. A D gene is named only where the DNA matches it firmly. Part of the rows lack a size; the others show once, few, many or a class for expanded clones.

D gene: NA; V gene: TRBV11-3; J gene: TRBJ2-1; clone size: NA; CDR3 DNA: TGTGCCAGCAGCCCCGGAGCTCACAATGAGCAGTTCTTC; CDR3 protein: CASSPGAHNEQFF
D gene: NA; V gene: TRBV6-5; J gene: TRBJ2-7; clone size: NA; CDR3 DNA: TGTGCCAGCAGTTCGCCGGGACACTCCTACGAGCAGTACTTC; CDR3 protein: CASSSPGHSYEQYF
D gene: NA; V gene: TRBV2; J gene: TRBJ1-4; clone size: NA; CDR3 DNA: TGTGCCAGCAGTGAAGCGGTGGCTGAAAAACTGTTTTTT; CDR3 protein: CASSEAVAEKLFF
D gene: TRBD1; V gene: TRBV7-2; J gene: TRBJ2-7; clone size: once; CDR3 DNA: TGTGCCAGCAGCTTAACAGGGGGCGAATACGAGCAGTACTTC; CDR3 protein: CASSLTGGEYEQYF
D gene: NA; V gene: TRBV7-8; J gene: TRBJ2-7; clone size: NA; CDR3 DNA: TGTGCCAGCAGCTTAGCTCCCAACTACGAGCAGTACTTC; CDR3 protein: CASSLAPNYEQYF
D gene: NA; V gene: TRBV2; J gene: TRBJ1-2; clone size: NA; CDR3 DNA: TGTGCCAGCAGTGAAGTCGCTAACTATGGCTACACCTTC; CDR3 protein: CASSEVANYGYTF
D gene: TRBD1; V gene: TRBV18; J gene: TRBJ1-1; clone size: NA; CDR3 DNA: TGTGCCAGCTCACGGGGACAGCCCCCATCGGCTTTCTTT; CDR3 protein: CASSRGQPPSAFF
D gene: TRBD1; V gene: TRBV5-8; J gene: TRBJ2-7; clone size: once; CDR3 DNA: TGTGCCAGCAAATATAGACAGGGGCCCTACGAGCAGTACTTC; CDR3 protein: CASKYRQGPYEQYF
D gene: TRBD2; V gene: TRBV4-1; J gene: TRBJ2-7; clone size: NA; CDR3 DNA: TGCGCCAGCAGCCAAGTCTTGCGGGGGGATTACGAGCAGTACTTC; CDR3 protein: CASSQVLRGDYEQYF
D gene: TRBD1; V gene: TRBV4-1; J gene: TRBJ1-6; clone size: NA; CDR3 DNA: TGCGCCAGCAGCCAAGGGCTCGGACAGGGGACCCAAAACTATAATTCACCCCTCCACTTT; CDR3 protein: CASSQGLGQGTQNYNSPLHF
D gene: TRBD1; V gene: TRBV30; J gene: TRBJ2-1; clone size: NA; CDR3 DNA: TGTGCCTGGAGTCAAGGGGGCCTAAGGAGCTCCTACAATGAGCAGTTCTTC; CDR3 protein: CAWSQGGLRSSYNEQFF
D gene: NA; V gene: TRBV28; J gene: TRBJ1-2; clone size: once; CDR3 DNA: TGTGCCAGCAGTTGGCAAAACTATGGCTACACCTTC; CDR3 protein: CASSWQNYGYTF